Included here is one TCR beta chain sequence, with context. Its cognate antigen is unknown. These donors were members of the approximately 120-subject validation cohort, a group separate from the approximately 670-subject first cohort. Using immunoSEQ multiplex PCR, the repertoire was profiled, and TCRdb retains in-frame clones only, with some absent. The sample includes fewer than 350,000 clones, 70% to 90% of them seen just once. This entry belongs to a study of cytomegalovirus exposure and HLA in healthy donors. Study-wide points: The classifier, whose performance was assessed in both the original and validation cohorts, reportedly diagnosed cytomegalovirus status with high specificity and sensitivity. There were 150 or so TCR beta chains listed as cytomegalovirus-associated. First-cohort TCR clusters tended to co-occur in the approximately 130 validation repertoires, a later analysis found.

Germline values: CDR1 SGHTA, CDR2 FQGNSA. Trimming took off 1 base at V and 3 bases at J, with 13 bases between the two ends. This CDR3 is 15 amino acids long. This sequence was found in a young woman in good health and CMV-seronegative. The V gene is TRBV7-2, the J gene TRBJ2-7; no reliable D call. Material for sequencing was PBMCs. CDR3 nucleotide sequence: TGTGCCAGCAGCTTAGTCCCAACAGTCGGCTACGAGCAGTACTTC. Translating it yields CASSLVPTVGYEQYF.